This entry describes one T cell receptor (beta chain). The sample belongs to a study of blood T cell repertoires in COVID-19. Germline values: CDR1 SGHAT, CDR2 FQNNGV. The V and J ends lost 7 bases and 6 bases, in that order; junction bases with no gene match: 7. This CDR3 has 14 residues. Libraries were prepared by immunoSEQ multiplex PCR; TCRdb keeps only in-frame clonotypes and omits some of them. The sample lists about 140,000 clones; 80% to 90% were seen once. This clonotype was obtained from a woman aged 50 to 60 with acute or convalescent COVID-19. The rearrangement links TRBV11-2 to TRBJ2-1; TRBD2 matches 9 bases. Sequencing was carried out using peripheral blood. The CDR3 loop reads CASMREGQSNEQFF. Here the CDR3 DNA reads TGTGCCAGCATGCGGGAGGGCCAAAGCAATGAGCAGTTCTTC.